This note documents a single T cell receptor (beta chain) sequence. The data derive from a study of T cells in Graves' hyperthyroidism and ophthalmopathy. Amplification of TCR beta CDR3 regions was performed using RNA transcripts as template. TCR CDR3 regions were first amplified by RT-PCR with HTBI primers. TCRdb re-called the multiplex PCR reads with MiXCR, one entry per CDR3 protein. The sample lists some 490,000 distinct CDR3 sequences; 20% to 25% were seen once. J was trimmed by 8 bases and V by 4 bases; bases with no gene match: 14. This CDR3 spans 16 amino acids. Germline V CDR1 and CDR2: LGHDT, YNNKEL (reference sequence).

The chain recombines TRBV3-1 with TRBJ1-2; 9 nucleotides agree with TRBD1. Sequencing used blood. The receptor's source is a woman in her 70s with Graves' ophthalmopathy. The CDR3 bases are TGTGCCAGCAGCCGGAACCGGGACAGGGAGGTAAAGGGCTACACCTTC. This encodes CASSRNRDREVKGYTF.